Below, 4 T cell receptor beta chains from the same sample are listed, as sequenced in a study of T cells in tuberculosis. Sequencing used immunoSEQ multiplex PCR; TCRdb keeps in-frame clones, though not all of them. The sample records tens of thousands of clones, over 90% being singletons. Sequenced sample: PBMCs. The receptors were gathered from a donor aged 10-30 years with latent tuberculosis or without tuberculosis infection.

This sequence joins TRBV5-1 and TRBJ1-1; D gene unclear. The CDR3 runs 15 residues. CDR1 is SGHRS and CDR2 is YFSETQ in the germline V gene. The V gene lost 1 base and the J gene lost 1 base, with 11 bases spanning the gap. The CDR3 DNA follows: TGCGCCAGCAGCTTGCTCCCCAGAGGGAACACTGAAGCTTTCTTT. Translated, it gives CASSLLPRGNTEAFF.

The chain has TRBV27 and TRBJ2-2; D call uncertain. Germline CDR1 MNHEY, CDR2 SMNVEV (reference sequence). The CDR3 spans 14 residues. V shed 5 bases and J shed 7 bases, with 14 bases lying between them. CDR3 sequence: CASSLTFGRGELFF. CDR3 DNA: TGTGCCAGCAGTCTGACTTTTGGTCGCGGGGAGCTGTTTTTT.

The rearrangement links TRBV5-1 to TRBJ1-2, with 9 nucleotides matching TRBD1. This CDR3 is 13 amino acids long. The germline V gene has CDR1 SGHRS and CDR2 YFSETQ. J gave up 5 bases and V 5 bases, and 4 bases lay outside the gene matches. The CDR3, as DNA: TGCGCCAGCAGTCGTGACAGGGGGTATGGCTACACCTTC. Its translation is CASSRDRGYGYTF.

The chain has TRBV5-6 and TRBJ1-1; D possibly corresponds to TRBD1 (5 bases). Trimming shortened V by 4 bases and J by 2 bases, and 12 bases separated the two germline ends. The CDR3 is made up of 14 amino acids. Germline assignment: CDR1 SGHDT and CDR2 YYEEEE. CDR3 amino acids: CASSAGIINTEAFF. CDR3 bases: TGTGCCAGCAGCGCAGGGATCATCAACACTGAAGCTTTCTTT.